This T cell receptor beta chain appears in the sequencing data of a study of neurological immune-mediated disorders. TCRdb fed the 5' RACE reads into MiXCR, producing one record per CDR3 protein. Of tens of thousands of distinct CDR3 sequences in the sample, around an eighth are singletons; the top ten hold 20% to 30%. The ends were cut back, 5 bases at V and 1 base at J, with 8 bases in the middle. Germline-derived CDR1 and CDR2 are SGHTA and FQGNSA. The CDR3 has 13 residues. This clonotype showed up many times. The chain uses TRBV7-2 and TRBJ2-5; possibly TRBD1 for D (6 bases). Sequenced sample: PBMCs. The receptor was derived from a woman aged 45 to 65 with HTLV-1-associated myelopathy (HAM/TSP). The CDR3 sequence is CASSIRGQETQYF. The CDR3 nucleotides read TGTGCCAGCAGCATCAGGGGCCAAGAGACCCAGTACTTC.